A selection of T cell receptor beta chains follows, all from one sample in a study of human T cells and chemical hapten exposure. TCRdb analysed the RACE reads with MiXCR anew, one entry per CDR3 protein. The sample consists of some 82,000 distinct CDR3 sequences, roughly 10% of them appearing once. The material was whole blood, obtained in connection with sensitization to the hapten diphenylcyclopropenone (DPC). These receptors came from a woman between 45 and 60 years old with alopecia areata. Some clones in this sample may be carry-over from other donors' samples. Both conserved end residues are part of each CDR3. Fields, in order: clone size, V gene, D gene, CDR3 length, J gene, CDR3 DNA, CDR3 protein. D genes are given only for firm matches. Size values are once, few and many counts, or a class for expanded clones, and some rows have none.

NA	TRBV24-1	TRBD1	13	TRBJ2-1	TGTGCCACTCAAGGGGGACAGTCCAATGAGCAGTTCTTC	CATQGGQSNEQFF
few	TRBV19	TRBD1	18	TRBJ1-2	TGTGCCAGTCGAAACGACGTGAGTTCGTCGGACAGGCTTTTTGGCTACACCTTC	CASRNDVSSSDRLFGYTF
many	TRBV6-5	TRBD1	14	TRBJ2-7	TGTGCCACCTCCCGAGGGACAGTCTCCTACGAGCAGTACTTC	CATSRGTVSYEQYF
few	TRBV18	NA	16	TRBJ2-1	TGTGCCAGCTCACCGAGAAACCTTCAGGGGGGCGATGAGCAGTTCTTC	CASSPRNLQGGDEQFF
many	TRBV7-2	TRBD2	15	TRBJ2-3	TGTGCCAGCAGCTTAAAGCTAGCGGGCACAGATACGCAGTATTTT	CASSLKLAGTDTQYF
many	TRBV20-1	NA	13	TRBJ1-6	TGCAGTGCTAGAGTCGGGGTTCAGTCACCCCTCCACTTT	CSARVGVQSPLHF
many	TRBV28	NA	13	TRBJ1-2	TGTGCCAGCAGTCTAGTTGTCTCCTATGGCTACACCTTC	CASSLVVSYGYTF
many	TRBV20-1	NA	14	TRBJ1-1	TGCAGTGCTAGGGAAGTCAGGGTGAACACTGAAGCTTTCTTT	CSAREVRVNTEAFF
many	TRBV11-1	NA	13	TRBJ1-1	TGTGCCAGCAGCCGTAGGACCGACACTGAAGCTTTCTTT	CASSRRTDTEAFF
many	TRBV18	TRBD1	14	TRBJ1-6	TGTGCCAGCTCACTCGACAGGGGGAATTCACCCCTCCACTTT	CASSLDRGNSPLHF
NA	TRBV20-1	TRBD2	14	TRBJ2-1	TGCAGTGCACGCGGACTAGCGGGGAACGGTGAGCAGTTCTTC	CSARGLAGNGEQFF
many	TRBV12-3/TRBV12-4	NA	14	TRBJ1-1	TGTGCCAGCAGTTTATGGACACTCAACACTGAAGCTTTCTTT	CASSLWTLNTEAFF
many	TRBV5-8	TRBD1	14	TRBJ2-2	TGTGCCAGCAGCCTGACAGGGCTCACCGGGGAGCTGTTTTTT	CASSLTGLTGELFF
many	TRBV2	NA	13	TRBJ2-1	TGTGCCAGCAGTCTTTACTCCTACAATGAGCAGTTCTTC	CASSLYSYNEQFF
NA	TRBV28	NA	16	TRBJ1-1	TGTGCCAGCAGTTTGGGGGGGGCGTTCCTGAACACTGAAGCTTTCTTT	CASSLGGAFLNTEAFF
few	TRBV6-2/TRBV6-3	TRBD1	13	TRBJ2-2	TGTGCCAGCAGACCACAGGGGACCGGGGAGCTGTTTTTT	CASRPQGTGELFF
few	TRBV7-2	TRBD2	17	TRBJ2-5	TGTGCCAGCAGCCCAATTGGGACTAGCGGGGGTTTAAAGACCCAGTACTTC	CASSPIGTSGGLKTQYF
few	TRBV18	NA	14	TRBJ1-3	TGTGCCAGCTCTGTACAGAGCTCTGGAAACACCATATATTTT	CASSVQSSGNTIYF
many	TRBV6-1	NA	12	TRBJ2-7	TGTGCCAGCAGAGGGGGGTCCTACGAGCAGTACTTC	CASRGGSYEQYF
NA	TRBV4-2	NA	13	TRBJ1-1	TGTGCCAGCAGCCAGTTCAGCGGCGCTGAAGCTTTCTTT	CASSQFSGAEAFF
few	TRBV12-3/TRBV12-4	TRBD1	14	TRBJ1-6	TGTGCCAGCAGCGGACAGGGGGACGTATCACCCCTCCACTTT	CASSGQGDVSPLHF
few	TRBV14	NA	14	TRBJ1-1	TGTGCCAGCAGCCCACAGGGTATTGGGGGTGAAGCTTTCTTT	CASSPQGIGGEAFF
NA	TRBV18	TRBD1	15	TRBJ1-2	TGTGCCAGCTCACTTGACAGGGGGCAAAACTATGGCTACACCTTC	CASSLDRGQNYGYTF
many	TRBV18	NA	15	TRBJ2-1	TGTGCCAGCTCAGAGTCTGCGATTCGGTACAATGAGCAGTTCTTC	CASSESAIRYNEQFF
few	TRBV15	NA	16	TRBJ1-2	TGTGCCACCAGCAGAGATCGCGGGCTAGCTAACTATGGCTACACCTTC	CATSRDRGLANYGYTF
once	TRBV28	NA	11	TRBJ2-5	TGTGCCAGCAACATCCAAGAGACCCAGTACTTC	CASNIQETQYF
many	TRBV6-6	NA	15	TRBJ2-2	TGTGCCAGCAGTTCCAGGAGTTTGAACACCGGGGAGCTGTTTTTT	CASSSRSLNTGELFF